These T cell receptor beta chains were read from a single sample in a study of blood T cell repertoires in COVID-19. Assay: immunoSEQ multiplex PCR; the TCRdb copy retains only in-frame clones and omits some. The profile shows 150,000 to 200,000 clones, more than 70% of them singletons. The specimen was peripheral blood. The receptors derive from a woman under 40 with acute or convalescent COVID-19. Both conserved end residues are part of each CDR3. D genes are given only for firm matches. Clone size appears in some rows only: once, few, many, or a class for an expanded clone.

clone_size: .; d_call: TRBD2; v_call: TRBV6-5; j_call: TRBJ2-1; cdr3_nt: TGTGCCAGCCCGGGACTAGCGGGTTTTGGTGAGCAGTTCTTC; cdr3_aa: CASPGLAGFGEQFF
clone_size: few; d_call: .; v_call: TRBV19; j_call: TRBJ2-1; cdr3_nt: TGTGCCAGTAGTATAGACAGCTCCTACAATGAGCAGTTCTTC; cdr3_aa: CASSIDSSYNEQFF
clone_size: .; d_call: .; v_call: TRBV6-5; j_call: TRBJ2-3; cdr3_nt: TGTGCCAGCAGTTACTCTCCGGGAGCGGTAGATACGCAGTATTTT; cdr3_aa: CASSYSPGAVDTQYF
clone_size: .; d_call: TRBD1; v_call: TRBV7-6; j_call: TRBJ2-7; cdr3_nt: TGTGCCAGCAGCTTAGCGCAGGGGGACGAGCAGTACTTC; cdr3_aa: CASSLAQGDEQYF
clone_size: few; d_call: .; v_call: TRBV10-2; j_call: TRBJ1-1; cdr3_nt: TGCGCCAGCATTGATAGTTATTCCCGGTGGGCTTTCTTT; cdr3_aa: CASIDSYSRWAFF
clone_size: .; d_call: .; v_call: TRBV9; j_call: TRBJ2-3; cdr3_nt: TGTGCCAGCAGCGTAGAGACTTCAAGCACAGATACGCAGTATTTT; cdr3_aa: CASSVETSSTDTQYF
clone_size: .; d_call: .; v_call: TRBV6-6; j_call: TRBJ2-5; cdr3_nt: TGTGCCAGCAGTTATCTTACTGATCCTAGGGAGACCCAGTACTTC; cdr3_aa: CASSYLTDPRETQYF
clone_size: .; d_call: TRBD2; v_call: TRBV11-2; j_call: TRBJ2-5; cdr3_nt: TGTGCCAGCAGCTCCAGGAGCGGGAGGGCGGAAGAGACCCAGTACTTC; cdr3_aa: CASSSRSGRAEETQYF
clone_size: .; d_call: .; v_call: TRBV3-1/TRBV3-2; j_call: TRBJ2-2; cdr3_nt: TGTGCCAGCAGCCAACGGGAGCGTCGGGACACCGGGGAGCTGTTTTTT; cdr3_aa: CASSQRERRDTGELFF
clone_size: .; d_call: .; v_call: TRBV28; j_call: TRBJ2-2; cdr3_nt: TGTGCCAGCAGCCCTCCCAGTAGGGGGTATGTCGGGGAGCTGTTTTTT; cdr3_aa: CASSPPSRGYVGELFF
clone_size: .; d_call: TRBD2; v_call: TRBV18; j_call: TRBJ2-3; cdr3_nt: TGTGCCAGCTCACCGCTAGCGGGGGGTTCAGATACGCAGTATTTT; cdr3_aa: CASSPLAGGSDTQYF
clone_size: .; d_call: .; v_call: TRBV3-1/TRBV3-2; j_call: TRBJ2-5; cdr3_nt: TGTGCCAGCAGCCAAGATATCGGGGGGCCACAAGAGACCCAGTACTTC; cdr3_aa: CASSQDIGGPQETQYF
clone_size: .; d_call: .; v_call: TRBV7-9; j_call: TRBJ1-1; cdr3_nt: TGTGCCAGCAGCTTTTCCATTTACACTGAAGCTTTCTTT; cdr3_aa: CASSFSIYTEAFF
clone_size: .; d_call: TRBD2; v_call: TRBV5-1; j_call: TRBJ2-2; cdr3_nt: TGCGCCAGCAGCTTTGGGAGCGGGATCGGGGAGCTGTTTTTT; cdr3_aa: CASSFGSGIGELFF
clone_size: .; d_call: .; v_call: TRBV28; j_call: TRBJ1-5; cdr3_nt: TGTGCCAGCAGTTCCTTTGGGGCCCATCAGCCCCAGCATTTT; cdr3_aa: CASSSFGAHQPQHF
clone_size: .; d_call: .; v_call: TRBV6-1; j_call: TRBJ2-3; cdr3_nt: TGTGCCAGCAGTGAAGTGACACGAAATACGCAGTATTTT; cdr3_aa: CASSEVTRNTQYF
clone_size: .; d_call: .; v_call: TRBV4-2; j_call: TRBJ1-5; cdr3_nt: TGTGCCAGCAGCGGACCGGGAAGGGACAATCAGCCCCAGCATTTT; cdr3_aa: CASSGPGRDNQPQHF
clone_size: .; d_call: .; v_call: TRBV27; j_call: TRBJ2-1; cdr3_nt: TGTGCCAGCAGCCAATTCGGGAGCTCCTACAATGAGCAGTTCTTC; cdr3_aa: CASSQFGSSYNEQFF
clone_size: .; d_call: .; v_call: TRBV3-1/TRBV3-2; j_call: TRBJ1-1; cdr3_nt: TGTGCCAGCAGCCAGGCACAGTTGAACACTGAAGCTTTCTTT; cdr3_aa: CASSQAQLNTEAFF
clone_size: .; d_call: TRBD1; v_call: TRBV7-9; j_call: TRBJ1-6; cdr3_nt: TGTGCCAGCAGCTTAGGGGGACAGGATTCACCCCTCCACTTT; cdr3_aa: CASSLGGQDSPLHF
clone_size: .; d_call: TRBD1; v_call: TRBV24-1; j_call: TRBJ1-2; cdr3_nt: TGTGCCACCAGTGATCAAGGACAGGGGCTCTATGGCTACACCTTC; cdr3_aa: CATSDQGQGLYGYTF
clone_size: .; d_call: .; v_call: TRBV7-2; j_call: TRBJ2-7; cdr3_nt: TGTGCCAGCAGTTGGAGCTACCCCTACGAGCAGTACTTC; cdr3_aa: CASSWSYPYEQYF
clone_size: .; d_call: .; v_call: TRBV7-9; j_call: TRBJ2-3; cdr3_nt: TGTGCCAGCAGCTATTGGACAGGCACAGATACGCAGTATTTT; cdr3_aa: CASSYWTGTDTQYF
clone_size: .; d_call: TRBD2; v_call: TRBV11-2; j_call: TRBJ2-1; cdr3_nt: TGTGCCAGCAGAGGTACGACATCTAGCGGGCCGTACAATGAGCAGTTCTTC; cdr3_aa: CASRGTTSSGPYNEQFF
clone_size: .; d_call: .; v_call: TRBV12-5; j_call: TRBJ2-2; cdr3_nt: TGTGCTAGTGGGACGGGGGTCACCGGGGAGCTGTTTTTT; cdr3_aa: CASGTGVTGELFF